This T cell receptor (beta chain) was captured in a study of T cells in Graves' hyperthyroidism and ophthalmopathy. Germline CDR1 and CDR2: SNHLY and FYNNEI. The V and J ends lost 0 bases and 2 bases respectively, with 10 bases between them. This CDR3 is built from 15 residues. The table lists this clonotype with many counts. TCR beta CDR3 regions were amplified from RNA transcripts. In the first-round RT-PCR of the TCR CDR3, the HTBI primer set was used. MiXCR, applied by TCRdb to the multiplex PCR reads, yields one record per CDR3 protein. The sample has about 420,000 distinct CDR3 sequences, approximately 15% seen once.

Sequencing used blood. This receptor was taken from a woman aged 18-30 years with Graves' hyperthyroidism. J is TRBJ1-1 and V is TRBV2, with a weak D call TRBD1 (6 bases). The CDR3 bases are TGTGCCAGCAGTGAAGCCAGGGGAGGCAACACTGAAGCTTTCTTT. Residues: CASSEARGGNTEAFF.